The 8 T cell receptor beta chains given below trace back to one sample, sequenced in a study of shared clonotypes between healthy human individuals. Sequenced by immunoSEQ multiplex PCR; TCRdb stores in-frame clones only, minus some. The sample holds about 870,000 clones, nearly 95% seen once. Naive CD8 cells were CD45RO-negative, positively selected for CCR7, excluding terminally differentiated effector memory CD45RA+ cells. The specimen sequenced was naive CD8+ T cells sorted from blood. These receptor sequences come from a man aged 25-45 years in good health.

V gene TRBV19 combines with J gene TRBJ2-7; D unresolved. The CDR3 contains 12 residues. The V end lost 2 bases, the J end lost 6 bases, and 8 bases lay between the germline ends. The germline gives CDR1 LNHDA, CDR2 SQIVND (reference sequence). The CDR3 loop reads CASSISVSEQYF. The CDR3 nucleotides read TGTGCCAGTAGTATATCGGTTAGCGAGCAGTACTTC.

The chain has TRBV5-6 and TRBJ2-7, with unresolved D. The germline V gene encodes CDR1 SGHDT and CDR2 YYEEEE. The CDR3 totals 12 residues. V lost 0 bases and J lost 6, with 7 bases in between. CDR3 region: CASSLVRAEQYF. CDR3 in DNA: TGTGCCAGCAGCTTGGTAAGGGCCGAGCAGTACTTC.

The chain carries TRBV27 and TRBJ2-1; D call uncertain. V was clipped by 8 bases and J by 6 bases, with 11 bases between them. Germline values: CDR1 MNHEY, CDR2 SMNVEV (reference sequence). CDR3 length: 12 amino acids. The CDR3: CASRESPNEQFF. Written as DNA, the CDR3 is TGTGCCAGCCGTGAAAGTCCCAATGAGCAGTTCTTC.

The J gene is TRBJ2-1, the V gene TRBV7-8, with 8 bases that match TRBD2. The CDR3 is made up of 15 amino acids. Germline V gene data show CDR1 as SGHVS and CDR2 as FQNEAQ. The junction had 3 bases not matched to a gene; V was cut back by 1 base and J by 4 bases. CDR3 coding DNA: TGTGCCAGCAGCTTAGTGGGACTAGGGTACAATGAGCAGTTCTTC. Amino acids: CASSLVGLGYNEQFF.

The V call is TRBV6-5, the J call TRBJ2-1; D remains unclear. The CDR3 totals 14 residues. CDR1 MNHEY and CDR2 SVGAGI come from the germline V gene. Trimming removed 4 bases from V and 10 bases from J, with 17 bases in between. The CDR3, as DNA: TGTGCCAGCAGTTCCAAAGGACCTAATCCGGAGCAGTTCTTC. It encodes CASSSKGPNPEQFF.

V usage is TRBV27 and J usage is TRBJ2-1, with D perhaps matching TRBD2 (5 bases). The CDR3 sequence is 14 residues long. CDR1 is MNHEY and CDR2 is SMNVEV in the germline V gene (reference sequence). The germline V and J ends were trimmed by 5 bases and 7 bases, with 15 bases remaining between them. CDR3 amino acids: CASSPAGTWNEQFF. The CDR3 DNA reads TGTGCCAGCAGTCCCGCGGGCACGTGGAATGAGCAGTTCTTC.

The genes are TRBV29-1 and TRBJ2-1; 7 positions agree with TRBD2. This CDR3 has 14 amino acids. The germline V gene encodes CDR1 SQVTM and CDR2 ANQGSEA. After removal of 5 bases from V and 7 bases from J, the junction contained 11 bases not matched to a gene. The CDR3 DNA is TGCAGCGTTTGGGGGACTAATGCTGATAATGAGCAGTTCTTC. It yields the protein CSVWGTNADNEQFF.

The chain links TRBV6-6 to TRBJ1-1, with 9 bases aligning to TRBD1. The CDR3 is made up of 16 amino acids. Germline V lookup: CDR1 MNHNY, CDR2 SVGAGI (reference sequence). Unmatched junction bases numbered 12, after V lost 6 bases and J lost 4 bases. The CDR3, as DNA: TGTGCCAGCAGGGCCGGGACAGGGTGGGTAGGCACTGAAGCTTTCTTT. This codes for CASRAGTGWVGTEAFF.